A selection of T cell receptor beta chains follows, all from one sample in a study of blood T cell repertoires in COVID-19. Sequencing was performed with immunoSEQ multiplex PCR; in TCRdb, only in-frame clones are kept and a portion is missing. The sample holds approximately 97,000 clones, around nine tenths seen once. Sequenced material: peripheral blood. The receptors here all came from a woman of 80 years or more with acute or convalescent COVID-19. CDR3s include the opening cysteine and the closing phenylalanine or tryptophan. A D gene is named only where the DNA matches it firmly. Size tells how often a clone was seen (once, few, many) or the class of an expanded clone, and some rows leave it out.

D | J | V | size | CDR3 | DNA
TRBD1 | TRBJ2-4 | TRBV7-9 | . | CASSLDRPWTGEAKNIQYF | TGTGCCAGCAGCTTAGACCGCCCTTGGACAGGGGAGGCCAAAAACATTCAGTACTTC
TRBD1 | TRBJ2-7 | TRBV5-5 | once | CASSWDRVREQYF | TGTGCCAGCAGCTGGGACAGGGTCCGCGAGCAGTACTTC
TRBD1 | TRBJ1-3 | TRBV27 | . | CASSRTGQSSGNTIYF | TGTGCCAGCAGTAGGACAGGGCAGAGCTCTGGAAACACCATATATTTT
. | TRBJ1-1 | TRBV29-1 | . | CSVEGQGHTEAFF | TGCAGCGTTGAAGGGCAGGGCCACACTGAAGCTTTCTTT
TRBD1 | TRBJ1-1 | TRBV5-1 | few | CASSLAMTGITEAFF | TGCGCCAGCAGCTTGGCAATGACAGGGATCACTGAAGCTTTCTTT
. | TRBJ2-7 | TRBV7-8 | . | CASSLAGHNSYEQYF | TGTGCCAGCAGCTTAGCGGGACACAACTCCTACGAGCAGTACTTC
. | TRBJ2-1 | TRBV12-3/TRBV12-4 | . | CASSSIAINEQFF | TGTGCCAGCAGTTCTATTGCGATTAATGAGCAGTTCTTC
TRBD1 | TRBJ1-5 | TRBV7-3 | . | CASSDRGHQPQHF | TGTGCCAGCAGCGACAGGGGGCATCAGCCCCAGCATTTT
TRBD1 | TRBJ1-5 | TRBV12-3/TRBV12-4 | . | CASRDRVNQPQHF | TGTGCCAGCCGGGACAGGGTCAATCAGCCCCAGCATTTT
. | TRBJ2-1 | TRBV3-1/TRBV3-2 | . | CASSQVRQSYNEQFF | TGTGCCAGCAGCCAAGTCAGGCAGTCCTACAATGAGCAGTTCTTC
. | TRBJ1-6 | TRBV19 | . | CASSTGQNNSPLHF | TGTGCCAGTAGTACCGGACAGAATAATTCACCCCTCCACTTT
. | TRBJ2-1 | TRBV11-3 | few | CASSLGGPGLGEQFF | TGTGCCAGCAGCTTAGGGGGCCCAGGGCTTGGTGAGCAGTTCTTC
TRBD1 | TRBJ2-1 | TRBV6-5 | . | CASSYSGTGLYNEQFF | TGTGCCAGCAGTTACTCAGGGACAGGGTTATACAATGAGCAGTTCTTC
TRBD1 | TRBJ1-1 | TRBV19 | . | CASSMGDRVNTEAFF | TGTGCCAGTAGTATGGGGGACAGGGTGAACACTGAAGCTTTCTTT
TRBD1 | TRBJ1-4 | TRBV18 | few | CASSPGTGGEKLFF | TGTGCCAGCTCTCCCGGGACAGGGGGAGAAAAACTGTTTTTT
. | TRBJ2-7 | TRBV5-5 | . | CASSSQGREQYF | TGTGCCAGCAGTTCTCAGGGCCGCGAGCAGTACTTC
. | TRBJ2-3 | TRBV11-2 | . | CASSSRGTDTQYF | TGTGCCAGCAGCTCCAGGGGCACAGATACGCAGTATTTT
TRBD1 | TRBJ1-1 | TRBV5-1 | . | CASSPGTGGGGTEAFF | TGCGCCAGCAGCCCGGGGACAGGGGGCGGGGGCACTGAAGCTTTCTTT
. | TRBJ1-1 | TRBV9 | . | CASSRRGSPADTEAFF | TGTGCCAGCAGCCGCAGAGGGAGCCCGGCGGACACTGAAGCTTTCTTT
. | TRBJ2-5 | TRBV5-1 | . | CASSFGQYQETQYF | TGCGCCAGCAGCTTCGGACAGTACCAAGAGACCCAGTACTTC
. | TRBJ1-3 | TRBV15 | . | CATSSRAGNTIYF | TGTGCCACCAGCAGCAGGGCTGGAAACACCATATATTTT
. | TRBJ2-7 | TRBV30 | . | CAWSVRLGQGEQYF | TGTGCCTGGAGTGTAAGGTTAGGACAAGGCGAGCAGTACTTC
. | TRBJ2-3 | TRBV19 | . | CASSIDPRTLPTQYF | TGTGCCAGTAGTATAGATCCCCGGACACTGCCTACGCAGTATTTT
. | TRBJ1-2 | TRBV19 | once | CASIPGRGYGYTF | TGTGCCAGTATCCCGGGCAGGGGCTATGGCTACACCTTC
TRBD1 | TRBJ2-3 | TRBV2 | . | CASRPGTASTDTQYF | TGTGCCAGCAGACCCGGGACAGCTAGCACAGATACGCAGTATTTT
. | TRBJ1-3 | TRBV7-9 | once | CASSRLAGSGNTIYF | TGTGCCAGCAGCCGCCTAGCTGGGTCTGGAAACACCATATATTTT
. | TRBJ2-1 | TRBV21-1 | . | CASSKGTEYNEQFF | TGTGCCAGCAGCAAGGGGACAGAGTACAATGAGCAGTTCTTC
. | TRBJ1-3 | TRBV11-2 | once | CASSPRGALSSGNTIYF | TGTGCCAGCAGCCCCCGTGGGGCTCTAAGCTCTGGAAACACCATATATTTT
TRBD2 | TRBJ2-1 | TRBV4-1 | many | CASSSGGLSSYNEQFF | TGCGCCAGCAGCAGCGGGGGGCTGAGCTCCTACAATGAGCAGTTCTTC
. | TRBJ1-6 | TRBV7-3 | . | CASSLMGQGYNSPLHF | TGTGCCAGCAGCTTAATGGGGCAGGGGTATAATTCACCCCTCCACTTT
. | TRBJ2-4 | TRBV3-1/TRBV3-2 | . | CASSQDLPGMAKNIQYF | TGTGCCAGCAGCCAAGATCTACCGGGGATGGCCAAAAACATTCAGTACTTT
. | TRBJ1-2 | TRBV24-1 | . | CATSDPNNRSGYTF | TGTGCCACCAGTGACCCCAACAACAGGAGCGGCTACACCTTC
TRBD1 | TRBJ2-1 | TRBV4-1 | . | CASSQAPGTDDNEQFF | TGCGCCAGCAGCCAAGCACCCGGGACAGATGACAATGAGCAGTTCTTC
TRBD1 | TRBJ1-2 | TRBV29-1 | once | CSVPQGNYGYTF | TGCAGCGTTCCACAGGGGAACTATGGCTACACCTTC
TRBD1 | TRBJ1-4 | TRBV27 | . | CASSLQGARNEKLFF | TGTGCCAGCAGTTTACAGGGGGCGCGGAATGAAAAACTGTTTTTT
. | TRBJ1-1 | TRBV6-5 | . | CASSYSFGSNEAFF | TGTGCCAGCAGTTACTCGTTCGGTTCGAATGAAGCTTTCTTT
. | TRBJ1-2 | TRBV3-1/TRBV3-2 | . | CASSRGGDGYGYTF | TGTGCCAGCAGCCGGGGGGGGGATGGCTATGGCTACACCTTC
. | TRBJ2-3 | TRBV19 | . | CASTSDSLGDTQYF | TGTGCCAGTACCTCAGACTCTCTCGGGGATACGCAGTATTTT
TRBD1 | TRBJ1-1 | TRBV6-5 | . | CASSHLGTGEFEAFF | TGTGCCAGCAGTCATTTAGGGACAGGGGAGTTCGAAGCTTTCTTT
TRBD1 | TRBJ2-7 | TRBV6-5 | . | CASSYVLGTGGTEQYF | TGTGCCAGCAGTTACGTCCTCGGGACAGGGGGCACCGAGCAGTACTTC
TRBD1 | TRBJ1-4 | TRBV7-9 | once | CASSPLGQGGRKLFF | TGTGCCAGCAGCCCCTTGGGACAGGGAGGAAGAAAACTGTTTTTT
TRBD1 | TRBJ1-5 | TRBV2 | . | CASSQRQGVRPQHF | TGTGCCAGCAGTCAACGACAGGGGGTGAGGCCCCAGCATTTT
. | TRBJ2-5 | TRBV29-1 | . | CSVELALETQYF | TGCAGCGTTGAACTAGCGTTAGAGACCCAGTACTTC
TRBD1 | TRBJ2-1 | TRBV7-9 | . | CASSRQGIEQFF | TGTGCCAGCAGCAGACAGGGTATTGAGCAGTTCTTC
. | TRBJ2-2 | TRBV27 | . | CASSLSKQGTGELFF | TGTGCCAGCAGTTTATCGAAACAGGGTACCGGGGAGCTGTTTTTT
. | TRBJ1-1 | TRBV29-1 | . | CSVRSGNTEAFF | TGCAGCGTTCGAAGCGGGAACACTGAAGCTTTCTTT
. | TRBJ2-7 | TRBV2 | . | CASLLRDEQYF | TGTGCCAGCTTGTTACGGGATGAGCAGTACTTC
. | TRBJ2-3 | TRBV11-3 | . | CASSLTWGRADTQYF | TGTGCCAGCAGCTTAACCTGGGGCAGGGCAGATACGCAGTATTTT
TRBD1 | TRBJ2-6 | TRBV6-1 | . | CASSDRDRASSGANVLTF | TGTGCCAGCAGTGACCGGGACAGGGCCTCATCTGGGGCCAACGTCCTGACTTTC
TRBD1 | TRBJ1-3 | TRBV7-6 | . | CASSLTGARAGNTIYF | TGTGCCAGCAGCTTAACAGGGGCTCGGGCTGGAAACACCATATATTTT
. | TRBJ2-2 | TRBV3-1/TRBV3-2 | . | CASSQARDRPSGELFF | TGTGCCAGCAGCCAAGCGAGAGACAGACCAAGCGGGGAGCTGTTTTTT